A single sample gave rise to the 30 T cell receptor beta chains below, sequenced in a study of cytomegalovirus exposure and HLA in healthy donors. Both 60 Vbeta primers and 13 Jbeta primers went into the PCR. Data came from immunoSEQ multiplex PCR; TCRdb stores just in-frame clones and leaves some out. The table has 150,000 to 200,000 clones, 75% to 90% seen once; the top ten hold about 10%. The sequencing sample was made of PBMCs. These TCRs come from a man aged 18 to 29 in good health and CMV-seropositive.

The V call is TRBV19, the J call TRBJ1-4, with D perhaps TRBD1 (6 bases). The CDR3 contains 15 residues. Germline values: CDR1 LNHDA, CDR2 SQIVND (reference sequence). V shed 3 bases and J shed 8 bases, with 16 bases lying between them. The CDR3, as DNA: TGTGCCAGTAGTATGGGGGCGGCAGCGGTGGAAAAACTGTTTTTT. Amino acid sequence: CASSMGAAAVEKLFF.

The gene calls are TRBV29-1 and TRBJ2-3; 8 bases are shared with TRBD2. The V segment lost 2 bases and the J segment 2 bases; nucleotides outside the gene matches: 3. Germline values: CDR1 SQVTM, CDR2 ANQGSEA. The CDR3 extends over 14 amino acids. The DNA of the CDR3 is TGCAGCGTTGAAACTAGCGGATACACAGATACGCAGTATTTT. This codes for CSVETSGYTDTQYF.

The chain combines TRBV2 with TRBJ1-2; a possible D gene is TRBD1 (6 bases). CDR1 is SNHLY and CDR2 is FYNNEI in the germline V gene. V shed 3 bases and J shed 9 bases, with 11 bases lying between them. This CDR3 spans 12 amino acids. CDR3 in amino acids: CASSESQGRYTF. CDR3 nucleotides: TGTGCCAGCAGTGAGTCACAGGGTCGCTACACCTTC.

The chain uses TRBV4-3 and TRBJ2-7; 13 nucleotides align to TRBD2. V trimming: 8 bases; J trimming: 3 bases; junction bases outside the gene matches: 10. Germline loops: CDR1 LGHNA, CDR2 YSLEER. This CDR3 is built from 16 residues. The CDR3 is CASAPDWTSGGYEQYF. In DNA form, the CDR3 reads TGCGCCAGCGCCCCGGACTGGACTAGCGGGGGCTACGAGCAGTACTTC.

The chain couples TRBV5-1 to TRBJ2-3; TRBD2 matches at 8 bases. CDR3 length: 13 amino acids. Trimming at V came to 7 bases and at J to 0 bases, leaving 1 base not matched to a gene. The V gene's germline CDR1 is SGHRS and CDR2 YFSETQ. CDR3 residues: CASRGGSTDTQYF. The CDR3, as DNA: TGCGCCAGCCGGGGGGGTAGCACAGATACGCAGTATTTT. The full variable domain, its missing parts supplied by reference TRBV5-1 and TRBJ2-3, is KAGVTQTPRYLIKTRGQQVTLSCSPISGHRSVSWYQQTPGQGLQFLFEYFSETQRNKGNFPGRFSGRQFSNSRSEMNVSTLELGDSALYLCASRGGSTDTQYFGPGTRLTVL.

The V and J genes are TRBV4-1 and TRBJ2-7, with 10 bases identical to TRBD1. The germline CDR1 and CDR2 sequences are MGHRA and YSYEKL. The CDR3 covers 13 residues. J was trimmed by 12 bases and V by 0 bases; bases with no gene match: 5. CDR3 protein: CASSQEDRGRRYF. In DNA, the CDR3 is TGCGCCAGCAGCCAAGAGGACAGGGGGAGGCGGTACTTC.

The V gene is TRBV19, the J gene TRBJ1-1; D is unresolved. With 5 bases removed from V and 8 bases from J, the gap between germline ends came to 12 bases. The V gene's germline CDR1 is LNHDA and CDR2 SQIVND (reference sequence). This CDR3 has 12 amino acids. The CDR3 region has the DNA TGTGCCAGTAGTCCACTCCAGGTAGAAGCTTTCTTT. Protein product: CASSPLQVEAFF.

CDR3 in DNA: TGTGCCAGTAGTTCCTTCCTAGCGGGGGGGGAGGATCAAGAGACCCAGTACTTC. Translating it yields CASSSFLAGGEDQETQYF. This chain connects TRBV19 to TRBJ2-5; TRBD2 aligns across 12 bases. Unmatched junction bases numbered 12, after V lost 5 bases and J lost 2 bases. Per the germline V gene, CDR1 is LNHDA and CDR2 is SQIVND (reference sequence). There are 18 residues in the CDR3.

The CDR3 DNA reads TGCGCCAGCAGCTTGGATGGCGGGGTAGATACGCAGTATTTT. This codes for CASSLDGGVDTQYF. The rearrangement uses TRBV5-1 and TRBJ2-3; maybe TRBD2 (6 bases). This CDR3 spans 14 amino acids. Deletions cut 0 bases from V and 5 bases from J, with 10 bases between. The germline gives CDR1 SGHRS, CDR2 YFSETQ.

The chain joins TRBV6-1 to TRBJ2-3; 7 bases match TRBD2. Germline loops: CDR1 MNHNS, CDR2 SASEGT. V gave up 5 bases and J gave up 4 bases; unmatched junction bases: 9. This CDR3 spans 15 amino acids. The CDR3 spells CASSPTAGVPDTQYF. In DNA, the CDR3 is TGTGCCAGCAGTCCTACTGCGGGGGTCCCAGATACGCAGTATTTT.

V gene TRBV11-2 combines with J gene TRBJ1-1; the D is unclear. This CDR3 region has 14 residues. The V and J ends lost 1 base and 1 base respectively, with 7 bases between them. Germline CDR1 and CDR2: SGHAT and FQNNGV. The CDR3 protein is CASSLGRRNTEAFF. The CDR3 DNA sequence: TGTGCCAGCAGCTTAGGTCGTCGGAACACTGAAGCTTTCTTT.

This chain uses TRBV30 with TRBJ1-2, with TRBD1 matching 7 bases. V lost 0 bases, J lost 8 bases, and 6 bases stayed unmatched. Looked up from germline, CDR1 is GTSNPN and CDR2 is SVGIG (reference sequence). CDR3 size: 13 residues. This chain's CDR3 is CAWSVRQGDGYTF. CDR3 nucleotide sequence: TGTGCCTGGAGTGTTCGACAGGGTGACGGCTACACCTTC.

J is TRBJ1-6 and V is TRBV11-2; no clear D. V was trimmed by 5 bases and J by 10 bases, leaving 15 bases between them. The CDR3 is 14 residues long. CDR1 is SGHAT, CDR2 FQNNGV, per germline. CDR3 in amino acids: CASSRVTFRSPLHF. The DNA of the CDR3 is TGTGCCAGCAGCCGAGTAACGTTTCGGTCACCCCTCCACTTT.

By sample share, this clone is medium-sized. The gene calls are TRBV14 and TRBJ2-7; TRBD2 aligns across 8 bases. Per the germline V gene, CDR1 is SGHDN and CDR2 is FVKESK. The CDR3 covers 14 residues. The J segment lost 5 bases and the V segment lost 9 bases, leaving 12 bases of the junction unmatched. The CDR3 here is CAREEGLAFNEQYF. DNA of the CDR3: TGTGCCAGAGAAGAAGGACTAGCTTTCAACGAGCAGTACTTC.

The CDR3 spells CASSSQWDKGVYGYTF. CDR3 coding DNA: TGTGCCAGCAGTTCCCAATGGGACAAGGGTGTCTATGGCTACACCTTC. The chain is built from TRBV6-5 and TRBJ1-2; D is possibly TRBD1 (6 bases). This CDR3 is 16 amino acids long. CDR1 and CDR2 (germline): MNHEY, SVGAGI. V was pared by 4 bases and J by 4 bases, with 19 bases between.

The chain employs TRBV5-1 and TRBJ1-4; D uncertain. The V end lost 0 bases, the J end lost 0 bases, and 3 bases lay between the germline ends. CDR1 is SGHRS and CDR2 is YFSETQ in the germline V gene. This CDR3 has 14 residues. The CDR3 nucleotides are TGCGCCAGCAGCTTGGGAGCAACTAATGAAAAACTGTTTTTT. Its translation: CASSLGATNEKLFF.

This clone came up a few times. This chain links TRBV5-6 with TRBJ2-4; D is unresolved. CDR1 and CDR2 from the germline V gene are SGHDT and YYEEEE. This CDR3 has 12 amino acids. V lost 3 bases, J lost 5 bases, and 6 bases lay in between. CDR3 bases: TGTGCCAGCAGCTCGACTGAAAACATTCAGTACTTC. It translates to CASSSTENIQYF.

The rearrangement links TRBV21-1 to TRBJ1-1; the table names TRBD1, a call not compared with the DNA. TRBV21-1 is a pseudogene segment. The CDR3 loop spans 13 amino acids. The CDR3 bases are TGTGCCAGACCGGGACACCTGAACACTGAAGCTTTCTTT. Translation: CARPGHLNTEAFF.

CDR3 region: CATGDRGFTEAFF. CDR3 nucleotides: TGTGCCACCGGAGACAGGGGTTTCACTGAAGCTTTCTTT. V usage is TRBV18 and J usage is TRBJ1-1; 8 bases fit TRBD1. In germline, CDR1 is KGHSH, CDR2 LQKENI. V gave up 10 bases and J gave up 4 bases; unmatched junction bases: 8. This CDR3 contains 13 residues. Full variable domain (rest looked up from reference TRBV18 and TRBJ1-1): NAGVMQNPRHLVRRRGQEARLRCSPMKGHSHVYWYRQLPEEGLKFMVYLQKENIIDESGMPKERFSAEFPKEGPSILRIQQVVRGDSAAYFCATGDRGFTEAFFGQGTRLTVV.

Worth noting for this clone: This sample also contains other DNA sequences that code for the same CDR3. In DNA, the CDR3 is TGTGCCAGCAGCCCGACTAGCGCCACAGATACGCAGTATTTT. Residues: CASSPTSATDTQYF. The chain links TRBV9 to TRBJ2-3; TRBD2 matches at 8 bases. Germline lookup yields CDR1 SGDLS and CDR2 YYNGEE. This CDR3 region has 14 residues. V lost 4 bases, J lost 2 bases, and 3 bases stayed unmatched.

The V call is TRBV5-8, the J call TRBJ1-1; 7 nucleotides line up with TRBD1. Trimming at V came to 3 bases and at J to 0 bases, leaving 5 bases not matched to a gene. The germline V gene encodes CDR1 SGHTS and CDR2 YDEGEE. The CDR3 is 15 amino acids. CDR3 bases: TGTGCCAGCAGCTCGGGGACAGTTATGAACACTGAAGCTTTCTTT. Its protein is CASSSGTVMNTEAFF.

V usage is TRBV5-1 and J usage is TRBJ2-5; 7 bases are a match to TRBD1. The assigned J gene may be wrong: the sequence end matches TRBJ2-7 better. This CDR3 spans 14 amino acids. Germline CDR1 and CDR2: SGHRS and YFSETQ. CDR3: CASSIGGPSDEQYF. In nucleotides, the CDR3 is TGCGCCAGCAGCATAGGGGGCCCCTCGGACGAGCAGTACTTC.

The chain joins TRBV5-1 to TRBJ2-3; 8 bases map to TRBD1. V was pared by 7 bases and J by 6 bases, with 13 bases of the junction left unmatched. CDR3 length: 15 residues. The germline gives CDR1 SGHRS, CDR2 YFSETQ. The CDR3 reads CASGQGQGFRDTQYF. The CDR3 DNA sequence: TGCGCCAGCGGACAAGGACAGGGATTCAGGGATACGCAGTATTTT. Using reference TRBV5-1 and TRBJ2-3 for the parts outside the CDR3, the full variable domain is KAGVTQTPRYLIKTRGQQVTLSCSPISGHRSVSWYQQTPGQGLQFLFEYFSETQRNKGNFPGRFSGRQFSNSRSEMNVSTLELGDSALYLCASGQGQGFRDTQYFGPGTRLTVL.

The sample holds a few counts of this clone. The chain combines TRBV27 with TRBJ1-4; a possible D gene is TRBD1 (5 bases). Per the germline V gene, CDR1 is MNHEY and CDR2 is SMNVEV (reference sequence). V was cut by 5 bases and J by 7 bases, with 14 bases left in between. This CDR3 region has 14 residues. DNA of the CDR3: TGTGCCAGCAGTCTCAGTTGGGGCGGTGAAAAACTGTTTTTT. Translation gives CASSLSWGGEKLFF.

This chain connects TRBV27 to TRBJ2-7; 12 bases agree with TRBD1. The CDR3 has 18 residues. The junction had 12 bases not matched to a gene; V was cut back by 3 bases and J by 3 bases. From germline, CDR1 is MNHEY and CDR2 SMNVEV (reference sequence). The CDR3 spells CASSFIGTGGSAHYEQYF. CDR3 DNA sequence: TGTGCCAGCAGTTTCATAGGGACAGGGGGCTCCGCACACTACGAGCAGTACTTC.

In this sample, this clone turned up once. The rearrangement joins TRBV19 to TRBJ2-1; TRBD2 aligns across 13 bases. The CDR3 loop spans 19 amino acids. CDR1 is LNHDA, CDR2 SQIVND, per germline (reference sequence). Unmatched junction bases numbered 9, after V lost 4 bases and J lost 0 bases. The CDR3 DNA reads TGTGCCAGTAGTACCCGGACTAGCGGGGGATTGAGCTCCTACAATGAGCAGTTCTTC. The encoded protein is CASSTRTSGGLSSYNEQFF.

V and J are TRBV27 and TRBJ2-2, with TRBD2 as a possible D gene (5 bases). This CDR3 is built from 15 residues. CDR1 and CDR2 from the germline V gene are MNHEY and SMNVEV (reference sequence). The germline V and J ends were trimmed by 2 bases and 7 bases, with 14 bases remaining between them. The CDR3 DNA is TGTGCCAGCAGTTTAGTACGCTTGGCGGGCGGGGAGCTGTTTTTT. Its protein product is CASSLVRLAGGELFF.

The chain joins TRBV11-2 to TRBJ1-2; 7 bases fit TRBD1. The CDR3 runs to 18 residues. Trimming removed 5 bases from V and 3 bases from J; junction bases left unmatched: 18. The germline CDR1 and CDR2 sequences are SGHAT and FQNNGV. The CDR3 nucleotides are TGTGCCAGCAGCCTTACCGGGACAGCCTACTCCAGGGACTATGGCTACACCTTC. Translating it yields CASSLTGTAYSRDYGYTF.

This clone has just a few counts. J is TRBJ1-6 and V is TRBV7-6; TRBD1 matches 7 bases. V shed 4 bases and J 8 bases; nucleotides not matched to a gene: 5. Germline CDR1 is SGHVS and CDR2 is FNYEAQ. The CDR3 loop spans 14 amino acids. Here the CDR3 DNA reads TGTGCCAGCAGCTACGGGACAGAGTATTCACCCCTCCACTTT. This codes for CASSYGTEYSPLHF.

This chain uses TRBV7-9 with TRBJ2-7; D might be TRBD2 (6 bases). The CDR3 has 14 residues. Germline V CDR1 and CDR2: SEHNR, FQNEAQ (reference sequence). Trimming removed 3 bases at V and 3 bases at J, with 12 bases between. CDR3 amino acids: CASSLAGSRYEQYF. The CDR3, as DNA: TGTGCCAGCAGCTTGGCCGGGAGCCGCTACGAGCAGTACTTC. The full variable domain, with the rest looked up from reference TRBV7-9 and TRBJ2-7, is DTGVSQNPRHKITKRGQNVTFRCDPISEHNRLYWYRQTLGQGPEFLTYFQNEAQLEKSRLLSDRFSAERPKGSFSTLEIQRTEQGDSAMYLCASSLAGSRYEQYFGPGTRLTVT.